This is a list of T cell receptor beta chains from one sample in a study of T cell responses to AZD1222 COVID-19 vaccine. Only in-frame clones appear in the TCRdb table, and some are missing; sequencing was by immunoSEQ multiplex PCR. This sample has 140,000 to 150,000 clones, with 91% found just once. Material: peripheral blood, obtained 28 days after the second dose of the MenACWY control vaccine. The origin of the receptors is an adult who received the MenACWY meningococcal vaccine as a control. Each CDR3 is given without its conserved first and last residue. Fields, in order: CDR3 protein, J gene, V gene, D gene, CDR3 length. The D gene is left open where the match is weak.

CDR3 protein: ASSLGGSGSYNEQF
J gene: TRBJ2-1
V gene: TRBV5-1
D gene: -
CDR3 length: 14

CDR3 protein: ASSFLGNKAPEQY
J gene: TRBJ2-7
V gene: TRBV28
D gene: -
CDR3 length: 13

CDR3 protein: ASSESGTGDQPQH
J gene: TRBJ1-5
V gene: TRBV10-1
D gene: TRBD1
CDR3 length: 13

CDR3 protein: ASSLATGTGIHSNQPQH
J gene: TRBJ1-5
V gene: TRBV5-8
D gene: TRBD1
CDR3 length: 17

CDR3 protein: ASSVQGSNQPQH
J gene: TRBJ1-5
V gene: TRBV19
D gene: -
CDR3 length: 12

CDR3 protein: ASSEGLSTDTQY
J gene: TRBJ2-3
V gene: TRBV6-1
D gene: -
CDR3 length: 12

CDR3 protein: ASSQDRSSNTEAF
J gene: TRBJ1-1
V gene: TRBV4-3
D gene: -
CDR3 length: 13

CDR3 protein: ASNRDRPGYT
J gene: TRBJ1-2
V gene: TRBV4-3
D gene: -
CDR3 length: 10

CDR3 protein: ASSLGGPKNQPQH
J gene: TRBJ1-5
V gene: TRBV7-9
D gene: -
CDR3 length: 13

CDR3 protein: ASSLSPLTGTYEQY
J gene: TRBJ2-7
V gene: TRBV28
D gene: TRBD1
CDR3 length: 14

CDR3 protein: ASSNLQGDTEAF
J gene: TRBJ1-1
V gene: TRBV5-1
D gene: -
CDR3 length: 12

CDR3 protein: ASSLSNRGDLEKLF
J gene: TRBJ1-4
V gene: TRBV28
D gene: TRBD1
CDR3 length: 14

CDR3 protein: ASSYSGRVSSEQF
J gene: TRBJ2-1
V gene: TRBV7-6
D gene: TRBD2
CDR3 length: 13

CDR3 protein: ASSQRGTDTQY
J gene: TRBJ2-3
V gene: TRBV3-1/TRBV3-2
D gene: -
CDR3 length: 11

CDR3 protein: ASTGDLGQPPGGNTGELF
J gene: TRBJ2-2
V gene: TRBV28
D gene: -
CDR3 length: 18

CDR3 protein: ASSDAASNADTQY
J gene: TRBJ2-3
V gene: TRBV10-1
D gene: -
CDR3 length: 13

CDR3 protein: ASSFADRVSNYGYT
J gene: TRBJ1-2
V gene: TRBV7-9
D gene: TRBD1
CDR3 length: 14

CDR3 protein: ASSTTDSRT
J gene: TRBJ1-2
V gene: TRBV5-6
D gene: -
CDR3 length: 9

CDR3 protein: ASSQVTSGDTQY
J gene: TRBJ2-3
V gene: TRBV6-2/TRBV6-3
D gene: TRBD2
CDR3 length: 12

CDR3 protein: ASSPQGVAGETQY
J gene: TRBJ2-5
V gene: TRBV19
D gene: TRBD2
CDR3 length: 13

CDR3 protein: ATSRDVSPQGGGNTIY
J gene: TRBJ1-3
V gene: TRBV15
D gene: -
CDR3 length: 16

CDR3 protein: ASSPLSESNEQF
J gene: TRBJ2-1
V gene: TRBV14
D gene: -
CDR3 length: 12

CDR3 protein: AWRDRGNSGNTIY
J gene: TRBJ1-3
V gene: TRBV30
D gene: TRBD1
CDR3 length: 13

CDR3 protein: ATSDRANYGYT
J gene: TRBJ1-2
V gene: TRBV24-1
D gene: -
CDR3 length: 11

CDR3 protein: ASSAVGGQAINEQF
J gene: TRBJ2-1
V gene: TRBV9
D gene: TRBD1
CDR3 length: 14

CDR3 protein: ASSSSGTGVGQPQH
J gene: TRBJ1-5
V gene: TRBV6-5
D gene: TRBD1
CDR3 length: 14

CDR3 protein: ASSFEGETQY
J gene: TRBJ2-5
V gene: TRBV12-3/TRBV12-4
D gene: -
CDR3 length: 10

CDR3 protein: ASSPGAALSNQPQH
J gene: TRBJ1-5
V gene: TRBV19
D gene: -
CDR3 length: 14

CDR3 protein: ASSPRTVSSYEQY
J gene: TRBJ2-7
V gene: TRBV7-9
D gene: -
CDR3 length: 13

CDR3 protein: ASLHGGGVEPQH
J gene: TRBJ1-5
V gene: TRBV6-5
D gene: -
CDR3 length: 12

CDR3 protein: ASSSNAAYEQY
J gene: TRBJ2-7
V gene: TRBV27
D gene: -
CDR3 length: 11

CDR3 protein: ASSIDMDRERTEAF
J gene: TRBJ1-1
V gene: TRBV19
D gene: TRBD1
CDR3 length: 14

CDR3 protein: ASSLDRVQPQH
J gene: TRBJ1-5
V gene: TRBV7-2
D gene: TRBD1
CDR3 length: 11

CDR3 protein: ASSLNSGAETQY
J gene: TRBJ2-5
V gene: TRBV3-1/TRBV3-2
D gene: TRBD2
CDR3 length: 12

CDR3 protein: ASSYKNRDRPYNSPLH
J gene: TRBJ1-6
V gene: TRBV7-6
D gene: TRBD1
CDR3 length: 16

CDR3 protein: ASSPHRDRAFNQPQH
J gene: TRBJ1-5
V gene: TRBV9
D gene: TRBD1
CDR3 length: 15

CDR3 protein: ASQGDGANVLT
J gene: TRBJ2-6
V gene: TRBV28
D gene: TRBD1
CDR3 length: 11

CDR3 protein: ATSREQALNEKLF
J gene: TRBJ1-4
V gene: TRBV15
D gene: -
CDR3 length: 13

CDR3 protein: ASSVLEGGSTEAF
J gene: TRBJ1-1
V gene: TRBV9
D gene: -
CDR3 length: 13

CDR3 protein: ASSAHGYT
J gene: TRBJ1-2
V gene: TRBV5-6
D gene: -
CDR3 length: 8

CDR3 protein: ASTRGVGTEAF
J gene: TRBJ1-1
V gene: TRBV25-1
D gene: TRBD1
CDR3 length: 11

CDR3 protein: ASSALGGYNSPLH
J gene: TRBJ1-6
V gene: TRBV7-9
D gene: -
CDR3 length: 13

CDR3 protein: ASSRQGMNTEAF
J gene: TRBJ1-1
V gene: TRBV11-2
D gene: TRBD1
CDR3 length: 12

CDR3 protein: ASNPRTGELF
J gene: TRBJ2-2
V gene: TRBV5-5
D gene: -
CDR3 length: 10

CDR3 protein: ASSLPGLGYGYT
J gene: TRBJ1-2
V gene: TRBV11-3
D gene: -
CDR3 length: 12

CDR3 protein: ASSQDLAANQPQH
J gene: TRBJ1-5
V gene: TRBV4-3
D gene: -
CDR3 length: 13

CDR3 protein: ASMRDRTTNSPLH
J gene: TRBJ1-6
V gene: TRBV2
D gene: -
CDR3 length: 13

CDR3 protein: ASSLGSKNIQY
J gene: TRBJ2-4
V gene: TRBV28
D gene: -
CDR3 length: 11

CDR3 protein: ASSPPSASYEQY
J gene: TRBJ2-7
V gene: TRBV18
D gene: -
CDR3 length: 12

CDR3 protein: ASAVSTDTQY
J gene: TRBJ2-3
V gene: TRBV28
D gene: -
CDR3 length: 10

CDR3 protein: ASSPGRVWGYT
J gene: TRBJ1-2
V gene: TRBV5-6
D gene: -
CDR3 length: 11

CDR3 protein: ASSAAGGGIQY
J gene: TRBJ2-4
V gene: TRBV2
D gene: TRBD2
CDR3 length: 11

CDR3 protein: AWSVLGSGSPLH
J gene: TRBJ1-6
V gene: TRBV30
D gene: -
CDR3 length: 12

CDR3 protein: ASNTGTSGINEQF
J gene: TRBJ2-1
V gene: TRBV9
D gene: TRBD2
CDR3 length: 13

CDR3 protein: ASSLDQYTQY
J gene: TRBJ2-3
V gene: TRBV7-3
D gene: -
CDR3 length: 10

CDR3 protein: ASSTRDSTNEKLF
J gene: TRBJ1-4
V gene: TRBV6-2/TRBV6-3
D gene: TRBD1
CDR3 length: 13

CDR3 protein: ASSPPGQTNTQY
J gene: TRBJ2-3
V gene: TRBV18
D gene: TRBD1
CDR3 length: 12

CDR3 protein: ASSLTGSSGNTIY
J gene: TRBJ1-3
V gene: TRBV7-3
D gene: -
CDR3 length: 13

CDR3 protein: ASSSRDRDNSPLH
J gene: TRBJ1-6
V gene: TRBV6-5
D gene: TRBD1
CDR3 length: 13